Following are 17 T cell receptor beta chains from one sample sequenced in a study of blood T cell repertoires in COVID-19. Libraries were prepared by immunoSEQ multiplex PCR; TCRdb keeps only in-frame clonotypes and omits some of them. Of approximately 210,000 clones in the sample, approximately 86% were seen once. Sequenced material: PBMCs or T cells enriched from blood (not recorded which). The receptors were sampled from a woman aged 25 to 39 who had recovered from COVID-19.

The genes are TRBV11-3 and TRBJ2-3; TRBD1 aligns across 9 bases. V was pared by 6 bases and J by 9 bases, with 7 bases of the junction left unmatched. Germline CDR1 reads SGHNT; CDR2 reads YENEEA. CDR3 length: 13 residues. This chain's CDR3 is CASRQGASGTQYF. As DNA, the CDR3 is TGTGCCAGCAGACAGGGGGCGTCAGGGACGCAGTATTTT.

The gene calls are TRBV5-1 and TRBJ2-1; 10 positions agree with TRBD2. The CDR3 covers 19 residues. V was clipped by 4 bases and J by 0 bases; unmatched bases: 13. Looked up from germline, CDR1 is SGHRS and CDR2 is YFSETQ. The CDR3 sequence: CASSTKGLAGVLSYNEQFF. The CDR3 coding sequence is TGCGCCAGCAGCACAAAGGGGCTAGCGGGGGTTCTCTCCTACAATGAGCAGTTCTTC. Based on the CDR3 plus reference TRBV5-1 and TRBJ2-1, the full variable domain is KAGVTQTPRYLIKTRGQQVTLSCSPISGHRSVSWYQQTPGQGLQFLFEYFSETQRNKGNFPGRFSGRQFSNSRSEMNVSTLELGDSALYLCASSTKGLAGVLSYNEQFFGPGTRLTVL.

This clone was counted only a few times. V is TRBV7-6 and J is TRBJ2-7; TRBD2 matches at 10 bases. The CDR3 consists of 14 residues. Germline assignment: CDR1 SGHVS and CDR2 FNYEAQ. The V and J ends lost 5 bases and 4 bases, in that order; junction bases with no gene match: 5. CDR3 nucleotides: TGTGCCAGCAGCCGGACTAGCGGAACATACGAGCAGTACTTC. Its protein is CASSRTSGTYEQYF.

The gene calls are TRBV24-1 and TRBJ2-1; no reliable D call. With 0 bases removed from V and 9 bases from J, the gap between germline ends came to 8 bases. The CDR3 is 13 residues long. Germline V gene lookup returns CDR1 KGHDR and CDR2 SFDVKD. The CDR3 reads CATSDLEYSEQFF. Here the CDR3 DNA reads TGTGCCACCAGTGATTTGGAGTATTCTGAGCAGTTCTTC.

This clone was found once. The chain joins TRBV2 to TRBJ1-2; 8 positions match TRBD1. This CDR3 region has 14 residues. V lost 7 bases to trimming and J lost 6 bases; unmatched junction nucleotides: 10. Germline V gene lookup returns CDR1 SNHLY and CDR2 FYNNEI. The CDR3 DNA reads TGTGCCAGCACAGGGACAGGCCGGGTGGATGGCTACACCTTC. It encodes CASTGTGRVDGYTF.

The rearrangement uses TRBV25-1 and TRBJ2-7, with 9 bases matching TRBD1. The CDR3 has 14 residues. V lost 1 base and J lost 5; bases outside the gene matches: 3. Germline lookup yields CDR1 MGHDK and CDR2 SYGVNS. The CDR3 protein is CASSEWGQGDEQYF. CDR3 sequence (DNA): TGTGCCAGCAGTGAATGGGGACAGGGTGACGAGCAGTACTTC.

V is TRBV9 and J is TRBJ2-2; TRBD1 is a possible D gene (5 bases). From germline, CDR1 is SGDLS and CDR2 YYNGEE. The V and J ends lost 0 bases and 0 bases respectively, with 9 bases between them. The CDR3 consists of 16 residues. CDR3 protein: CASSVVGRPNTGELFF. As DNA, the CDR3 is TGTGCCAGCAGCGTAGTGGGGCGGCCGAACACCGGGGAGCTGTTTTTT.

V and J are TRBV5-1 and TRBJ1-3; the match to TRBD1 covers 9 bases. Trimming took 5 bases from V and 2 from J; bases not matched to a gene: 11. The CDR3 is 17 residues long. Germline V gene lookup returns CDR1 SGHRS and CDR2 YFSETQ. The CDR3 DNA follows: TGCGCCAGCAGTTTTGAGTTCGGGACAGGGACTGGAAACACCATATATTTT. It translates to CASSFEFGTGTGNTIYF.

The chain employs TRBV10-3 and TRBJ2-1; D is undetermined. V was clipped by 7 bases and J by 2 bases, with 9 bases between them. The CDR3 has 13 amino acids. Germline assignment: CDR1 ENHRY and CDR2 SYGVKD. CDR3 sequence reads: CAITVAPYNEQFF. The DNA for the CDR3 is TGTGCCATCACTGTGGCCCCCTACAATGAGCAGTTCTTC.

V gene TRBV2 combines with J gene TRBJ2-5; 10 bases fit TRBD2. This CDR3 spans 14 amino acids. The junction had 4 bases not matched to a gene; V was cut back by 4 bases and J by 5 bases. CDR1 and CDR2 (germline): SNHLY, FYNNEI. The CDR3 loop is CASSGLAGAETQYF. CDR3 nucleotide sequence: TGTGCCAGCAGTGGCCTAGCGGGGGCTGAGACCCAGTACTTC.

The genes are TRBV2 and TRBJ2-7; 8 nucleotides line up with TRBD2. V was pared by 5 bases and J by 3 bases, with 6 bases of the junction left unmatched. Germline loops: CDR1 SNHLY, CDR2 FYNNEI. The CDR3 has 14 residues. The CDR3 DNA is TGTGCCAGCAGTCTATCCGGGACTAGCTACGAGCAGTACTTC. Its protein product is CASSLSGTSYEQYF.

This chain connects TRBV18 to TRBJ2-7, with 8 bases that match TRBD1. Germline V CDR1 and CDR2: KGHSH, LQKENI. This CDR3 is 15 amino acids long. With 4 bases clipped from V and 6 bases from J, the junction kept 11 bases outside the gene matches. CDR3: CASSHRDRRGLEQYF. CDR3 DNA sequence: TGTGCCAGCTCACACCGGGACAGGAGAGGGCTCGAGCAGTACTTC.

The gene calls are TRBV7-3 and TRBJ2-3; no definite D call. This CDR3 region has 14 residues. Trimming cost V 5 bases and J 0 bases, with 9 bases left between them. Germline CDR1 and CDR2: SGHTA and FQGTGA. The CDR3 DNA sequence: TGTGCCAGCAGCAGATCCCTAAGCACAGATACGCAGTATTTT. As protein: CASSRSLSTDTQYF.

The rearrangement links TRBV13 to TRBJ1-1; D remains ambiguous. CDR1 and CDR2 from the germline V gene are PRHDT and FYEKMQ (reference sequence). Trimming pared 4 bases from V and 2 bases from J, leaving 17 bases between. The CDR3 totals 16 residues. The CDR3 sequence: CASSYWAQRKNTEAFF. The CDR3 coding sequence is TGTGCCAGCAGCTACTGGGCCCAGCGGAAAAACACTGAAGCTTTCTTT.

This clone appeared a few times. V is TRBV7-8 and J is TRBJ1-2; D gene unclear. Per the germline V gene, CDR1 is SGHVS and CDR2 is FQNEAQ. V shed 1 base and J shed 0 bases, with 12 bases lying between them. The CDR3 is made up of 16 amino acids. CDR3 bases: TGTGCCAGCAGCTTAGTATCTCGAGATTCTAACTATGGCTACACCTTC. It encodes CASSLVSRDSNYGYTF.

The chain couples TRBV7-3 to TRBJ2-2, with 9 bases fitting TRBD2. Germline CDR1 SGHTA, CDR2 FQGTGA. The V gene end was trimmed by 4 bases and the J gene end by 4 bases; junction bases not matched to a gene: 7. The CDR3 contains 16 residues. The CDR3 DNA sequence: TGTGCCAGCAGCTCAAGGTTTAGCGGGGGCACCGGGGAGCTGTTTTTT. It encodes CASSSRFSGGTGELFF.

V and J are TRBV6-5 and TRBJ1-6; TRBD1 is a possible D gene (6 bases). Germline V CDR1 and CDR2: MNHEY, SVGAGI. V lost 5 bases and J 8 bases, leaving 13 bases between the germline ends. The CDR3 is 14 residues long. The CDR3 nucleotides are TGTGCCAGCAGTCCCGGACAGACGGATTCACCCCTCCACTTT. Protein sequence: CASSPGQTDSPLHF.